The following is a T cell receptor (beta chain) sequence with its context. No antigen is known for it. The CDR3 runs 12 residues. Germline CDR1 is SGHNT and CDR2 is YYREEE (reference sequence). The germline V and J ends were trimmed by 5 bases and 4 bases, with 9 bases remaining between them. Some clones are missing from TCRdb's copy, which holds only in-frame ones; the method was immunoSEQ multiplex PCR. The table shows more than 80,000 clones, with around 90% occurring only once. The source of the sample is a study of OX40 agonist ivuxolimab in advanced cancers. A history of autoimmune disease or systemic immunosuppression excluded patients. Findings of the study overall: Partial responders at 0.1-3.0 mg/kg had among the lowest clonal expansion.

The rearrangement uses TRBV5-4 and TRBJ1-2; the D gene is possibly TRBD1 (5 bases). The material was CD4+ or CD8+ T cells sorted from blood, obtained in a trial of the OX40 agonist ivuxolimab. This clonotype was obtained from an adult with an advanced solid tumor such as melanoma, head and neck, liver or kidney cancer. The CDR3 spells CASSPGTYGYTF. CDR3 DNA: TGTGCCAGCAGTCCGGGGACCTATGGCTACACCTTC.